The 7 T cell receptor beta chains reported below all come from one sample, sequenced in a study of siplizumab effects on memory and regulatory T cells. The repertoire was sequenced with immunoSEQ multiplex PCR; TCRdb's copy has only in-frame clones and lacks some. Of about 50,000 clones listed, over 85% are singletons. Sequenced sample: CD8+ T cells sorted from blood. These receptors came from a human donor in good health.

The rearrangement uses TRBV7-9 and TRBJ2-7; D tentatively fits TRBD1 or TRBD2 (5 bases each). Germline loops: CDR1 SEHNR, CDR2 FQNEAQ (reference sequence). Trimming left V 2 bases short and J 0 bases short, with 20 bases between. CDR3 length: 18 residues. DNA of the CDR3: TGTGCCAGCAGCTTAAGGGAGCCGACAGCTATGTTCTCCTACGAGCAGTACTTC. Translated, it gives CASSLREPTAMFSYEQYF.

This clone has a single count. The rearrangement joins TRBV5-5 to TRBJ2-7, with D possibly called TRBD1 or TRBD2 (6 bases each). This CDR3 comprises 16 residues. From germline, CDR1 is SGHKS and CDR2 YYEKEE (reference sequence). The germline V and J ends were trimmed by 0 bases and 2 bases, with 15 bases remaining between them. The CDR3 sequence: CASSLGRGTSTYEQYF. Written as DNA, the CDR3 is TGTGCCAGCAGCTTGGGGAGGGGGACCTCCACCTACGAGCAGTACTTC.

CDR3 coding DNA: TGTGCCAGCAGTTGGGACGGGGGGATTTCGGGTGAGCAGTTCTTC. It translates to CASSWDGGISGEQFF. J is TRBJ2-1 and V is TRBV6-1; 7 nucleotides align to TRBD2. Germline CDR1 reads MNHNS; CDR2 reads SASEGT. V was pared by 5 bases and J by 9 bases, with 13 bases of the junction left unmatched. This CDR3 has 15 residues.

The rearrangement joins TRBV5-1 to TRBJ2-1; unclear D gene. The CDR3 length is 17 residues. CDR1 SGHRS and CDR2 YFSETQ come from the germline V gene. Trimming stripped 1 base from V and 6 bases from J, with 20 bases between. The CDR3 loop reads CASSLLETIYGGNEQFF. In nucleotides, the CDR3 is TGCGCCAGCAGCTTGCTCGAGACCATCTACGGTGGCAATGAGCAGTTCTTC.

The chain combines TRBV5-1 with TRBJ1-1; 7 nucleotides match TRBD1. The germline gives CDR1 SGHRS, CDR2 YFSETQ. This CDR3 has 15 amino acids. J lost 0 bases, V lost 1 base, and 3 bases had no gene match. The CDR3 region has the DNA TGCGCCAGCAGCTTGCCGGGACAGCTGAACACTGAAGCTTTCTTT. Protein: CASSLPGQLNTEAFF.

The chain employs TRBV15 and TRBJ1-3; D is ambiguous. Germline V gene lookup returns CDR1 LNHNV and CDR2 YYDKDF (reference sequence). The CDR3 is made up of 15 amino acids. Trimming took off 1 base at V and 0 bases at J, with 7 bases between the two ends. CDR3 sequence reads: CATSRGVNSGNTIYF. Written as DNA, the CDR3 is TGTGCCACCAGCAGAGGTGTGAACTCTGGAAACACCATATATTTT.

The sample holds one count of this clone. V gene TRBV27 combines with J gene TRBJ2-1; 13 positions match TRBD2. The CDR3 has 14 amino acids. The germline V gene has CDR1 MNHEY and CDR2 SMNVEV (reference sequence). V shed 10 bases, J shed 9 bases, and the junction held 9 bases outside the gene matches. CDR3 bases: TGTGCCACCAGGACTAGCGGGGGAGCGGGTGAGCAGTTCTTC. Residues: CATRTSGGAGEQFF.